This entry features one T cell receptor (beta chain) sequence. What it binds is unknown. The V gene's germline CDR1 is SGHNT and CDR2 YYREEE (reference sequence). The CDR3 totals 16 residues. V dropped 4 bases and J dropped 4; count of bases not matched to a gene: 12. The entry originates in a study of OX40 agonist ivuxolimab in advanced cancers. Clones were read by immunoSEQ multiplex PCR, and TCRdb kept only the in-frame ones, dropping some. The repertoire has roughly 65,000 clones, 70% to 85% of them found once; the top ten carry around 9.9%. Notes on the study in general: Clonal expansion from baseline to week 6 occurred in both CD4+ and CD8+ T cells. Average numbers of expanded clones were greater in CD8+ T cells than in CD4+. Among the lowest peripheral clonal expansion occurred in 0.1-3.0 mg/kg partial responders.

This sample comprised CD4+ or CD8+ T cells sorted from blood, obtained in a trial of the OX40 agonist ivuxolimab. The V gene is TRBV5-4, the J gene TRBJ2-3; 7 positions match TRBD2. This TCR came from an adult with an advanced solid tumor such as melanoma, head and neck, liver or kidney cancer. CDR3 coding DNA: TGTGCCAGCAGCCCCTCTAGCGGAGGAGGGTCAGATACGCAGTATTTT. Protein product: CASSPSSGGGSDTQYF.